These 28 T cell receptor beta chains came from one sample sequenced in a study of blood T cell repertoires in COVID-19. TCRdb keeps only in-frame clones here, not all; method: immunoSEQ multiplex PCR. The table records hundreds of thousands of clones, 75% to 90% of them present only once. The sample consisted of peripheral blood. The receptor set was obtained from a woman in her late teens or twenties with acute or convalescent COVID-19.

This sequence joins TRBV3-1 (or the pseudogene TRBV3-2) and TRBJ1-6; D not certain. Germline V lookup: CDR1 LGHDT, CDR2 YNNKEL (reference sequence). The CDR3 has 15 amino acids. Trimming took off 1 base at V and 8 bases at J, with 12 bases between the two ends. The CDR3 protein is CASSQAGKWDSPLHF. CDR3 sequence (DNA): TGTGCCAGCAGCCAAGCCGGGAAATGGGATTCACCCCTCCACTTT.

Here the CDR3 DNA reads TGCAGCGTGCAAGGGGGCGGAGGAAATTCACCCCTCCACTTT. Encoded protein: CSVQGGGGNSPLHF. The chain has TRBV29-1 and TRBJ1-6; 7 positions match TRBD1. V trimming: 6 bases; J trimming: 7 bases; junction bases outside the gene matches: 9. From germline, CDR1 is SQVTM and CDR2 ANQGSEA. CDR3 length equals 14 residues.

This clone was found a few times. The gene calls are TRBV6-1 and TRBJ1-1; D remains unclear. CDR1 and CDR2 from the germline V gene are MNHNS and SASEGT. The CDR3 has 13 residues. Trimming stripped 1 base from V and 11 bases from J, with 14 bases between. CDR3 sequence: CASSEGERTRAFF. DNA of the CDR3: TGTGCCAGCAGTGAAGGGGAGAGGACTCGGGCTTTCTTT.

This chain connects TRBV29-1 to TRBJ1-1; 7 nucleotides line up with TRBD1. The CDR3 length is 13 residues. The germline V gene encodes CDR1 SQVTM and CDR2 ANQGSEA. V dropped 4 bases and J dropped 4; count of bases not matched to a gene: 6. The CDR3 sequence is CSVGRQGGTEAFF. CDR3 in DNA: TGCAGCGTTGGGAGACAGGGTGGCACTGAAGCTTTCTTT. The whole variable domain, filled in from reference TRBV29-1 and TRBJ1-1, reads SAVISQKPSRDICQRGTSLTIQCQVDSQVTMMFWYRQQPGQSLTLIATANQGSEATYESGFVIDKFPISRPNLTFSTLTVSNMSPEDSSIYLCSVGRQGGTEAFFGQGTRLTVV.

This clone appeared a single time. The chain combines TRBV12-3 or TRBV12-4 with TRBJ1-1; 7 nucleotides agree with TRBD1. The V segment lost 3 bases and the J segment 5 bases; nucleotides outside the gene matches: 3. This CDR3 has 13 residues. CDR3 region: CASSLTGPTEAFF. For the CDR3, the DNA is TGTGCCAGCAGTTTGACAGGGCCTACTGAAGCTTTCTTT.

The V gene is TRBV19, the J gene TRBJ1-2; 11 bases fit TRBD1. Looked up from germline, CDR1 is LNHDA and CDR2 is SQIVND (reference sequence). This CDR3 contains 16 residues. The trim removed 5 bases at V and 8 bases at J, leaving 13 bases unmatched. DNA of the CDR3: TGTGCCAGTAGTCCCTATGGCCGGACAGGGGGCGGGGGCTACACCTTC. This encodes CASSPYGRTGGGGYTF.

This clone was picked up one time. CDR3 residues: CASSSRQDSYEQYF. The CDR3 region has the DNA TGCGCCAGCAGCTCCCGACAGGACTCCTACGAGCAGTACTTC. The chain joins TRBV5-1 to TRBJ2-7, with D possibly TRBD1 on 6 matching bases. The CDR3 sequence is 14 residues long. Germline CDR1 reads SGHRS; CDR2 reads YFSETQ. Trimming cost V 3 bases and J 0 bases, with 10 bases left between them. The full variable domain, completed using reference TRBV5-1 and TRBJ2-7, is KAGVTQTPRYLIKTRGQQVTLSCSPISGHRSVSWYQQTPGQGLQFLFEYFSETQRNKGNFPGRFSGRQFSNSRSEMNVSTLELGDSALYLCASSSRQDSYEQYFGPGTRLTVT.

CDR3 amino acids: CASSHSRGNQPQHF. The CDR3 DNA reads as TGCGCCAGCAGCCATTCCCGGGGTAATCAGCCCCAGCATTTT. V and J are TRBV4-1 and TRBJ1-5; D is undetermined. CDR3 length equals 14 residues. Germline assignment: CDR1 MGHRA and CDR2 YSYEKL. V lost 3 bases to trimming and J lost 4 bases, with 10 bases between them.

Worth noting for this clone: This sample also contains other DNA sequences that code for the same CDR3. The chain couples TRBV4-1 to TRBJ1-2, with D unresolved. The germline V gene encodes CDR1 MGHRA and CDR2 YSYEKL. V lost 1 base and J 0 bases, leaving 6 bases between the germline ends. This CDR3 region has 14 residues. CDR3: CASSQGRANYGYTF. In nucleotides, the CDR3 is TGCGCCAGCAGCCAAGGTCGGGCTAACTATGGCTACACCTTC.

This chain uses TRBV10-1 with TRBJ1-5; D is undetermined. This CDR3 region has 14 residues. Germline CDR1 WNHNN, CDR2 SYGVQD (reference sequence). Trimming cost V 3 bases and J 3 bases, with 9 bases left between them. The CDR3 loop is CASSDSGYNQPQHF. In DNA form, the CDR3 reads TGCGCCAGCAGTGATTCGGGATACAATCAGCCCCAGCATTTT.

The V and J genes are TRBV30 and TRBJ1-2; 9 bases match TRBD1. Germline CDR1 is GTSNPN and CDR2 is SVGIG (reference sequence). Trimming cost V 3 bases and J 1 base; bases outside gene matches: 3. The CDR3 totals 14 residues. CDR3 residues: CAWRGQGSNYGYTF. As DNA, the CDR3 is TGTGCCTGGAGAGGACAGGGGAGTAACTATGGCTACACCTTC.

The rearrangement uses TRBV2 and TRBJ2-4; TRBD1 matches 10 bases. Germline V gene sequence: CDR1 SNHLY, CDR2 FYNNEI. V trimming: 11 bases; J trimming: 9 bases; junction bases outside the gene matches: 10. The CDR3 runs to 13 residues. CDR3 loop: CAATRDRGGIQYF. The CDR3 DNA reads TGTGCCGCAACCCGGGACAGGGGTGGCATTCAGTACTTC.

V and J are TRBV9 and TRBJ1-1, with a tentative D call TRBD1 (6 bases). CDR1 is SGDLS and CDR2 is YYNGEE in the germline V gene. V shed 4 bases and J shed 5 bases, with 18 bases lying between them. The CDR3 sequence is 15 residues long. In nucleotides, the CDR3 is TGTGCCAGCAGCTCTCAGACAGGTATAGGAACTGAAGCTTTCTTT. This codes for CASSSQTGIGTEAFF.

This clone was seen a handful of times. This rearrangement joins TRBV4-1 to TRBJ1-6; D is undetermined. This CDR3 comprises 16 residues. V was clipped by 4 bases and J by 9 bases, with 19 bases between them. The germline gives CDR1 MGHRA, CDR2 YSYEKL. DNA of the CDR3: TGCGCCAGCAGCCCCCGGGTCGCCGGCCGGGGTTCACCCCTCCACTTT. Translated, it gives CASSPRVAGRGSPLHF.

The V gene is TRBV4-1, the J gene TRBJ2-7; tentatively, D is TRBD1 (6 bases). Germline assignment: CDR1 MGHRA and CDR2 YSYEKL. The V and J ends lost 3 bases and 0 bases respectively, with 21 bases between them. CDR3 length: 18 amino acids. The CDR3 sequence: CASSQGWISRQDSYEQYF. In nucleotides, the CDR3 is TGCGCCAGCAGCCAGGGTTGGATTTCCCGACAGGACTCCTACGAGCAGTACTTC.

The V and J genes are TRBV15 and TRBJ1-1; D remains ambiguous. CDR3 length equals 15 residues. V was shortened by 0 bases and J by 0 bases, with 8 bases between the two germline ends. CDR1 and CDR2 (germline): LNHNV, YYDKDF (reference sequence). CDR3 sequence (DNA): TGTGCCACCAGCAGAGAAGCAGCGATGAACACTGAAGCTTTCTTT. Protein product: CATSREAAMNTEAFF.

The CDR3: CASSPVGEHEQYF. The CDR3 DNA reads TGCGCCAGCAGCCCGGTCGGGGAACACGAGCAGTACTTC. The chain is built from TRBV5-1 and TRBJ2-7, with D perhaps TRBD2 (5 bases). The CDR3 totals 13 residues. V lost 4 bases, J lost 5 bases, and 13 bases lay in between. Germline V gene data show CDR1 as SGHRS and CDR2 as YFSETQ.

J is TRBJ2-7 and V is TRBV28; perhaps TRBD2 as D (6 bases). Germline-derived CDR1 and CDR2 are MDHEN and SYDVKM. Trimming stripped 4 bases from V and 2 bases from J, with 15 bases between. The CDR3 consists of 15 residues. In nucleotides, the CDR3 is TGTGCCAGCAGTTGGGGGGATGGGGTTCCCTACGAGCAGTACTTC. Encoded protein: CASSWGDGVPYEQYF.

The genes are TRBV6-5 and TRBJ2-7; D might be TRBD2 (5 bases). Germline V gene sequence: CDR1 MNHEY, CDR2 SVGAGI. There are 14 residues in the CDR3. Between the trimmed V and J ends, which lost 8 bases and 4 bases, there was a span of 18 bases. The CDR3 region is CASRGLLLKYEQYF. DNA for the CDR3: TGTGCCAGCCGAGGACTCCTGTTGAAGTACGAGCAGTACTTC.

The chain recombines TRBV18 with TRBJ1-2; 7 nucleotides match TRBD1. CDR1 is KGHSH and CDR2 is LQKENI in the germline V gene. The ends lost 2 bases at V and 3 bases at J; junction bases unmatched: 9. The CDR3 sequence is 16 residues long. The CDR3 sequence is CASSPAGGQTYYGYTF. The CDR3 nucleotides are TGTGCCAGCTCACCAGCGGGGGGACAGACCTACTATGGCTACACCTTC.

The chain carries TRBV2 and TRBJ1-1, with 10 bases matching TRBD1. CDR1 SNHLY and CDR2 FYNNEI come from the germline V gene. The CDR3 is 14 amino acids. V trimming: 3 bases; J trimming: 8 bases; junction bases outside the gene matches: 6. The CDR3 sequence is CASSEAGQGTEAFF. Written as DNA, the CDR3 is TGTGCCAGCAGTGAGGCGGGACAGGGGACCGAAGCTTTCTTT.

DNA of the CDR3: TGTGCCAGCAGCCGTTCCGGCGGGGCCGGGGAGCTGTTTTTT. Its protein is CASSRSGGAGELFF. The chain is built from TRBV3-1 (or the pseudogene TRBV3-2) and TRBJ2-2, with D possibly matching TRBD2 (6 bases). Trimming removed 4 bases from V and 6 bases from J, with 12 bases in between. Germline V CDR1 and CDR2: LGHDT, YNNKEL (reference sequence). This CDR3 contains 14 residues.

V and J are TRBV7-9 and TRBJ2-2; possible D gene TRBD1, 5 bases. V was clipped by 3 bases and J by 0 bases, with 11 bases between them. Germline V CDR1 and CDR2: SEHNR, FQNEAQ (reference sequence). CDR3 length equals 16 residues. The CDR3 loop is CASSFTTEPNTGELFF. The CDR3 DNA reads TGTGCCAGCAGCTTCACGACAGAACCGAACACCGGGGAGCTGTTTTTT.

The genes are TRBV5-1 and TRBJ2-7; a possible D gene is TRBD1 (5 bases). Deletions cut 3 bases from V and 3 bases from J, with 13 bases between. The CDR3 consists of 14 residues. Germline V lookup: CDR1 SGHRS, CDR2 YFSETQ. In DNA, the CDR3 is TGCGCCAGCAGCTCCAACAAAGGGGACTACGAGCAGTACTTC. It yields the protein CASSSNKGDYEQYF.

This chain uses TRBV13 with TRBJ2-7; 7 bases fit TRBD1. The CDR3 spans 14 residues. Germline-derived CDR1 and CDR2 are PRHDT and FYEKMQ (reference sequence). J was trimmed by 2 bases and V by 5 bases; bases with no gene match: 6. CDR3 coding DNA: TGTGCCAGCAGCAAAGACAGGGTCGCCTACGAGCAGTACTTC. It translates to CASSKDRVAYEQYF.

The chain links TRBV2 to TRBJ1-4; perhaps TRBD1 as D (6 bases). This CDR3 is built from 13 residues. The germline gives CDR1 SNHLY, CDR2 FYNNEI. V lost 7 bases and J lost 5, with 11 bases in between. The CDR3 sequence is CASNRQVNEKLFF. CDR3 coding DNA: TGTGCCAGCAATCGACAGGTGAATGAAAAACTGTTTTTT.

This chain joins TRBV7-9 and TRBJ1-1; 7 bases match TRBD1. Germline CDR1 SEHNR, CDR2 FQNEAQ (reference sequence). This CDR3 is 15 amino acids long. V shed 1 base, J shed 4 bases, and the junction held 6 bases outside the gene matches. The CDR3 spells CASSLGRTGVTEAFF. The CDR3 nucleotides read TGTGCCAGCAGCTTAGGGCGTACAGGGGTCACTGAAGCTTTCTTT.

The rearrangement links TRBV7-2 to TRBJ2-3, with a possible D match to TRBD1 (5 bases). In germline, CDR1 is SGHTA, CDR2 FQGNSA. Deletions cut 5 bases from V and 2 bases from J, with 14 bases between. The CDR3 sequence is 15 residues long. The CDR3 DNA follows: TGTGCCAGCAGCCAATTCACAGGTTACACAGATACGCAGTATTTT. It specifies CASSQFTGYTDTQYF.